This TCR beta chain was sequenced during a study of beta chain features in type 1 diabetes. Sorted populations all had greater than 98% purity. Study results and caveats: All four CD4+ subsets from Type 1 diabetes patients carried moderately but significantly shorter TCRB CDR3s.

This clone was seen more than once but under ten times. Its antigen remains unknown. Reverse transcription of all isolated RNA meant that expressed TCRB transcripts were sequenced. Produced via immunoSEQ multiplex PCR; TCRdb's table is partial and in-frame only. This sample has about 160,000 clones, with approximately 10% found just once. The sequencing input was central memory CD4+ T cells from blood. This sequence was found in a man aged 30-40 years with type 1 diabetes.

The CDR3 spells CASSQNTKGDTEAFF. The DNA of the CDR3 is TGCGCCAGCAGCCAAAACACGAAGGGGGACACTGAAGCTTTCTTT. The chain couples TRBV4-3 to TRBJ1-1; tentatively, D is TRBD1 (6 bases). This CDR3 has 15 amino acids. V was cut by 2 bases and J by 3 bases, with 13 bases left in between. Germline lookup yields CDR1 LGHNA and CDR2 YSLEER.